The clone carrying this TCR beta chain was counted ten times or more. The germline V gene encodes CDR1 SQVTM and CDR2 ANQGSEA. The V end was cut by 2 bases, the J end by 6 bases, with 10 bases between. The CDR3 has 12 amino acids. TCR cDNA was made by 5'RACE template switching, adding a universal primer site and UMIs. One entry per CDR3 protein results from TCRdb running MiXCR on the 5' RACE reads. The data hold some 320,000 distinct CDR3 sequences, with roughly 3.9% observed a single time. The data derive from a study of T cells after yellow fever vaccination. Sequenced here: PBMCs, sampled 5 days after the yellow fever booster vaccination. This TCR derives from a young man who received the YFV17D yellow fever vaccine. This chain connects TRBV29-1 to TRBJ2-5; possible D gene TRBD1, 6 bases. In DNA form, the CDR3 reads TGCAGCGTTGAACGAGGGACAAAGACCCAGTACTTC. Translation: CSVERGTKTQYF.